A selection of T cell receptor beta chains follows, all from one sample in a study of T cells in Graves' hyperthyroidism and ophthalmopathy. TCRdb redid the calling of the multiplex PCR reads with MiXCR, one entry per CDR3 protein. The sample lists about 620,000 distinct CDR3 sequences; 15% to 20% were seen once. The sequenced sample consisted of blood. All receptors come from a woman aged 30 to 39 with Graves' hyperthyroidism. Each CDR3 is given with its conserved first and last residue. A D gene is named only where the DNA matches it firmly. Not every row has a clone size; where given, it reads once, few, many or a size class.

D	J	size	V	CDR3	DNA
TRBD1	TRBJ2-1	many	TRBV27	CASTGQGNNEQFF	TGTGCCAGTACGGGACAGGGAAATAATGAGCAGTTCTTC
TRBD2	TRBJ2-5	-	TRBV6-2/TRBV6-3	CAGSTGLAETQYF	TGTGCCGGCAGTACAGGACTAGCGGAGACCCAGTACTTC
TRBD2	TRBJ2-1	many	TRBV7-2	CASSLTASRGRANEQFF	TGTGCCAGCAGCTTAACGGCAAGCCGCGGGAGGGCCAATGAGCAGTTCTTC
-	TRBJ2-1	-	TRBV7-6	CASSLEASPSYNEQFF	TGTGCCAGCAGCTTAGAGGCTAGCCCGTCCTACAATGAGCAGTTCTTC
-	TRBJ2-7	many	TRBV5-1	CASSLGYGTEGREQYF	TGCGCCAGCAGCTTGGGTTACGGCACAGAGGGTAGGGAGCAGTACTTC
-	TRBJ2-2	many	TRBV30	CAWKQGTGELFF	TGTGCCTGGAAACAGGGGACTGGGGAGCTGTTTTTT
TRBD2	TRBJ2-2	many	TRBV6-2/TRBV6-3	CASSYGELAGRTGELFF	TGTGCCAGCAGCTACGGGGAACTAGCGGGACGAACCGGGGAGCTGTTTTTT
-	TRBJ2-5	many	TRBV12-3/TRBV12-4	CASSSDSPETQYF	TGTGCCAGCAGTTCGGACTCCCCCGAGACCCAGTACTTC
TRBD2	TRBJ2-7	-	TRBV2	CASSPGLAGALYEQYF	TGTGCCAGCAGCCCGGGACTAGCGGGAGCTTTATACGAGCAGTACTTC
-	TRBJ2-2	many	TRBV3-1	CASSPQGNTGELFF	TGTGCCAGCAGCCCCCAGGGGAACACCGGGGAGCTGTTTTTT
-	TRBJ2-3	-	TRBV2	CASALGFSDTQYF	TGTGCCAGCGCCCTGGGGTTTTCGGATACGCAGTATTTT
-	TRBJ2-7	many	TRBV3-1	CASSQGGKTYEQYF	TGTGCCAGCAGCCAAGGCGGGAAGACCTACGAGCAGTACTTC
TRBD1	TRBJ2-5	-	TRBV7-9	CASSSTGGDRETQYF	TGTGCCAGCAGCTCTACAGGGGGAGATCGAGAGACCCAGTACTTC
TRBD2	TRBJ2-3	many	TRBV2	CASRRGSSGRVDTQYF	TGTGCCAGCAGAAGGGGGTCTAGCGGGAGAGTAGATACGCAGTATTTT
TRBD2	TRBJ2-1	few	TRBV20-1	CSVVLADYNEQFF	TGCAGTGTCGTACTAGCGGACTACAATGAGCAGTTCTTC
-	TRBJ2-7	many	TRBV7-2	CASSRRGTSYEQYF	TGTGCCAGCAGCCGTAGGGGAACCTCTTACGAGCAGTACTTC
-	TRBJ1-4	many	TRBV2	CASSVAGYEKLFF	TGTGCCAGCAGTGTGGCTGGATATGAAAAACTGTTTTTT
-	TRBJ1-1	-	TRBV7-6	CASSLETLKVGTEAFF	TGTGCCAGCAGCTTAGAGACCCTTAAGGTGGGCACTGAAGCTTTCTTT
-	TRBJ2-3	few	TRBV20-1	CSASGHRENRDTQYF	TGCAGTGCTAGTGGTCACAGGGAGAATAGGGATACGCAGTATTTT
TRBD1	TRBJ2-3	few	TRBV5-6	CASSWGTGEADTQYF	TGTGCCAGCAGCTGGGGGACAGGGGAGGCAGATACGCAGTATTTT
TRBD1	TRBJ1-2	many	TRBV30	CAWSVDRGYGYTF	TGTGCCTGGAGTGTTGACAGGGGCTATGGCTACACCTTC
TRBD2	TRBJ2-1	many	TRBV12-3/TRBV12-4	CASSLVSGSGNEQFF	TGTGCCAGCAGTTTAGTCAGCGGGAGTGGCAATGAGCAGTTCTTC
TRBD2	TRBJ2-1	many	TRBV20-1	CSASGLAGLNEQFF	TGCAGTGCTTCGGGACTAGCGGGCCTCAATGAGCAGTTCTTC
TRBD2	TRBJ2-7	-	TRBV3-1	CASSQTASGRASYEQYF	TGTGCCAGCAGCCAAACGGCTAGCGGGAGGGCCTCCTACGAGCAGTACTTC
-	TRBJ2-1	many	TRBV24-1	CATSDPTRAVYNEQFF	TGTGCCACCAGTGACCCGACTAGGGCGGTTTACAATGAGCAGTTCTTC
-	TRBJ2-1	many	TRBV28	CASNSWTPPEQFF	TGTGCCAGCAACAGTTGGACACCCCCTGAGCAGTTCTTC